The subject of this entry is one TCR beta chain. Antigen: not known. Per germline, CDR1 SGHNT and CDR2 YYREEE (reference sequence). The CDR3 has 18 residues. V dropped 3 bases and J dropped 5; count of bases not matched to a gene: 12. The entry originates in a study of OX40 agonist ivuxolimab in advanced cancers. Sequencing was performed with immunoSEQ multiplex PCR; in TCRdb, only in-frame clones are kept and a portion is missing. The sample gives approximately 67,000 clones, under 95% of which show up once; 4.5% to 7.5% is in the top ten. Study-level findings and limits: At 0.1 to 3.0 mg/kg, clonal expansion of CD4+ and CD8+ blood T cells had occurred by week 6.

This clonotype was sampled from an adult with an advanced solid tumor such as melanoma, head and neck, liver or kidney cancer. This chain links TRBV5-4 with TRBJ2-1; 12 bases line up with TRBD2. This specimen was CD4+ or CD8+ T cells sorted from blood, taken in a trial of the OX40 agonist ivuxolimab. CDR3 sequence (DNA): TGTGCCAGCAGCTGGGACGGGACTAGCGGGCTCGGGGACAATGAGCAGTTCTTC. Its protein is CASSWDGTSGLGDNEQFF.